This T cell receptor (beta chain) is from a study of identical twins. The study, taken as a whole, reports: Models underestimated out-of-frame TCR alpha sharing in monozygotic twins.

The V and J ends lost 5 bases and 3 bases, in that order; junction bases with no gene match: 11. The CDR3 length is 16 residues. The germline V gene encodes CDR1 SGHAT and CDR2 FQNNGV. The cDNA had a unique molecular identifier and a template-switch universal primer site. Via MiXCR, TCRdb re-called the 5' RACE reads, giving one row per CDR3 protein. The sample carries about 470,000 distinct CDR3 sequences, 20% to 30% recorded once. A note on this clonotype: Its target is unknown.

The data also belong to a second study, concerning T cells expressing NK-cell markers. From that second work: Sequencing covered eight donors, seven HCMV-seropositive and one seronegative. Five or six donors showed dominant NKG2C+ clonotypes comprising roughly 1.0-7.5% of their CD8+ T cells.

The sample taken for sequencing was CD4+ T cells sorted from blood. The chain joins TRBV11-2 to TRBJ2-3; 7 bases are shared with TRBD2. This clonotype was sampled from a woman younger than 30 in good health. The DNA for the CDR3 is TGTGCCAGCAGCCGGACGGGCGGGGGTCTTACAGATACGCAGTATTTT. Translated, it gives CASSRTGGGLTDTQYF.